This T cell receptor beta chain stems from a study of T-cell reconstitution after alpha-beta-depleted transplantation in children. For TCRbeta, the library was prepared with unique molecular identifiers. TCRdb ran MiXCR on the PCR reads and lists one entry per CDR3 protein. The table lists hundreds of thousands of distinct CDR3 sequences, around 12% of them singletons. This clonotype was seen at least ten times. Its specificity is not known. Regarding the study as a whole: Certain patients had high TCRbeta diversity at day 60, and it came from recipient T cells and thymic progenitors that survived. After transplant, at about two months, alpha-beta T cells were reportedly derived from several hundred expanded graft clones.

Germline CDR1 LNHNV, CDR2 YYDKDF (reference sequence). The V segment lost 3 bases and the J segment 4 bases; nucleotides outside the gene matches: 6. This CDR3 is 15 amino acids long. The origin of this receptor is a girl aged 2-10 years with congenital amegakaryocytic thrombocytopenia, due to receive a stem cell transplant. The J gene is TRBJ2-1, the V gene TRBV15, with 7 bases that match TRBD1. The starting material was PBMCs, obtained before TCRalphabeta/CD19-depleted stem cell transplant. The CDR3 spells CATSSVPGQYNEQFF. The DNA for the CDR3 is TGTGCCACCAGCAGTGTTCCGGGACAGTACAATGAGCAGTTCTTC.